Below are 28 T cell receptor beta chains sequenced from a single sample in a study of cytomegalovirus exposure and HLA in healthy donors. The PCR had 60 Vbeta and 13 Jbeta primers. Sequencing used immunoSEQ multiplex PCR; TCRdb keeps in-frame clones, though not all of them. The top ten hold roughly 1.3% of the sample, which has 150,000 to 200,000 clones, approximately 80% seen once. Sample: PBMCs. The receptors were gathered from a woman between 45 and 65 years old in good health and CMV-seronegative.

CDR3 in amino acids: CASSQGGTSGRKTQYF. In nucleotides, the CDR3 is TGTGCCAGCAGCCAAGGAGGGACTAGCGGGCGAAAGACCCAGTACTTC. The chain is built from TRBV14 and TRBJ2-5; TRBD2 matches at 12 bases. Germline values: CDR1 SGHDN, CDR2 FVKESK. The CDR3 runs 16 residues. Trimming took 1 base from V and 6 from J; bases not matched to a gene: 6.

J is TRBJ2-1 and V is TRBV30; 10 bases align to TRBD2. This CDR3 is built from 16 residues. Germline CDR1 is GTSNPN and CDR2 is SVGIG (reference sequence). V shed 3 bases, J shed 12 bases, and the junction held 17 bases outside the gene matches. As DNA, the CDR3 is TGTGCCTGGAGCCCTTCAGCGGGAGGGCCATTCGTAGGGCAGTTCTTC. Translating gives CAWSPSAGGPFVGQFF.

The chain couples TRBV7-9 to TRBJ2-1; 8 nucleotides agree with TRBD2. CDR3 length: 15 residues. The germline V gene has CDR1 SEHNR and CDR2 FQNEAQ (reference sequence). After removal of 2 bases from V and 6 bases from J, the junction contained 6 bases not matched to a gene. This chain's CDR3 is CASSLKGAGVNEQFF. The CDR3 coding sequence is TGTGCCAGCAGCTTAAAAGGAGCGGGAGTCAATGAGCAGTTCTTC.

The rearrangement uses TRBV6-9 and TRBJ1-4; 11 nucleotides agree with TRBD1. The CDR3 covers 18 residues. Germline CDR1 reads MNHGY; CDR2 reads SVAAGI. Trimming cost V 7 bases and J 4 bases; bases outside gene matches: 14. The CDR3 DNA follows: TGTGCCAGCATCTTTTCGAGGACAGGGGGCTTTAATAATGAAAAACTGTTTTTT. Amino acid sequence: CASIFSRTGGFNNEKLFF.

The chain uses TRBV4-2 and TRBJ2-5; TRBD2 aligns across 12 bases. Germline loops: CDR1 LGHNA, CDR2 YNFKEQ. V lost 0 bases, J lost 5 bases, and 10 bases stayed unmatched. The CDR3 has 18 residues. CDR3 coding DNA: TGTGCCAGCAGCCAAGAGTTGGCCCTAGCGGGGGGGATCGAGACCCAGTACTTC. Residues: CASSQELALAGGIETQYF.

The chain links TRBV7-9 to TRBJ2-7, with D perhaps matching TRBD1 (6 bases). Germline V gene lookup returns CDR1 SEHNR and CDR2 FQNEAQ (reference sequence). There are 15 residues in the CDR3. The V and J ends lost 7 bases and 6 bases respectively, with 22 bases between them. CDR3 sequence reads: CASTPGLGAPSEQYF. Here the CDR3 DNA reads TGTGCCAGCACCCCGGGATTGGGGGCCCCTAGCGAGCAGTACTTC.

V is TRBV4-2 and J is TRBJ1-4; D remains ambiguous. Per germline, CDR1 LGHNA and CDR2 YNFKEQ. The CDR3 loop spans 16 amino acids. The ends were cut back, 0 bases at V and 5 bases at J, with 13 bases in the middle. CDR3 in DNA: TGTGCCAGCAGCCAAGATTCCGGCACAGTCAATGAAAAACTGTTTTTT. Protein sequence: CASSQDSGTVNEKLFF.

This CDR3 reads CASSYTGQLSPEAFF. In nucleotides, the CDR3 is TGCGCCAGCAGCTACACGGGACAGCTAAGTCCTGAAGCTTTCTTT. This chain joins TRBV5-1 and TRBJ1-1, with 7 bases matching TRBD1. Unmatched junction bases numbered 11, after V lost 3 bases and J lost 6 bases. This CDR3 has 15 residues. CDR1 is SGHRS and CDR2 is YFSETQ in the germline V gene.

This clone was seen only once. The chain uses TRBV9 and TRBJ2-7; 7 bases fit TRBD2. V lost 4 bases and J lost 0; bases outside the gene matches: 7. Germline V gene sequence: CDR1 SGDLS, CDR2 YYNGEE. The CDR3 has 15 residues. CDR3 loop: CASSHATSDSYEQYF. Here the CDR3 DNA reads TGTGCCAGCAGCCATGCCACTAGCGACTCCTACGAGCAGTACTTC. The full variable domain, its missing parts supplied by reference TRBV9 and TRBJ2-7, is DSGVTQTPKHLITATGQRVTLRCSPRSGDLSVYWYQQSLDQGLQFLIQYYNGEERAKGNILERFSAQQFPDLHSELNLSSLELGDSALYFCASSHATSDSYEQYFGPGTRLTVT.

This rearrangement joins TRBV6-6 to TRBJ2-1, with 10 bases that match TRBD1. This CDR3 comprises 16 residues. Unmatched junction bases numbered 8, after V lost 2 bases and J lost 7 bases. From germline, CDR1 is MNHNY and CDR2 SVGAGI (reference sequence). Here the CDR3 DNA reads TGTGCCAGCAGTTACCCCAGGACAGGGGGTCCGAATGAGCAGTTCTTC. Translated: CASSYPRTGGPNEQFF.

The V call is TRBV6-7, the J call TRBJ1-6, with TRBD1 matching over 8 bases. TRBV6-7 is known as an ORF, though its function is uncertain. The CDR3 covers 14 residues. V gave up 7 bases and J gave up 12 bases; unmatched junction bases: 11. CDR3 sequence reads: CASKVDRAGRPLHF. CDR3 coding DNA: TGTGCCAGCAAAGTGGACAGGGCAGGACGACCCCTCCACTTT.

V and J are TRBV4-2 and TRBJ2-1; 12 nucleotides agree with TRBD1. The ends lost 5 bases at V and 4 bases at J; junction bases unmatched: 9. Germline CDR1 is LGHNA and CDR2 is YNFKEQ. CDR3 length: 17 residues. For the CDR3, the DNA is TGTGCCAGCAGCTCGTTTCCGGGACAGGGGGCGTACAATGAGCAGTTCTTC. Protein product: CASSSFPGQGAYNEQFF.

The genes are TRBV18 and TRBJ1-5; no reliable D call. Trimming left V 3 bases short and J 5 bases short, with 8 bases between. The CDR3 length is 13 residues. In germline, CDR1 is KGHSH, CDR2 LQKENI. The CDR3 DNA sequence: TGTGCCAGCTCACCCGAGGTGTATCAGCCCCAGCATTTT. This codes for CASSPEVYQPQHF. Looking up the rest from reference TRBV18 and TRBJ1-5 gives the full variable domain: NAGVMQNPRHLVRRRGQEARLRCSPMKGHSHVYWYRQLPEEGLKFMVYLQKENIIDESGMPKERFSAEFPKEGPSILRIQQVVRGDSAAYFCASSPEVYQPQHFGDGTRLSIL.

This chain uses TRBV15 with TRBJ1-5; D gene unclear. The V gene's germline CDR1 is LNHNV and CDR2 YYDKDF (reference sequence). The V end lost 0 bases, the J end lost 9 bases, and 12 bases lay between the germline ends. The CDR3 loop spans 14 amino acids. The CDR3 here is CATSRDQSRSPQHF. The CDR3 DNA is TGTGCCACCAGCAGAGATCAATCCAGATCGCCCCAGCATTTT.

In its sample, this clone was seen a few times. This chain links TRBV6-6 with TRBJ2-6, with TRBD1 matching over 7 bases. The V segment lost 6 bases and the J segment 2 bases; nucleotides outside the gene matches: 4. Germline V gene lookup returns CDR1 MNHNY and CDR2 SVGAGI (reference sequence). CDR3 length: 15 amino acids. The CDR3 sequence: CASRAGTAGANVLTF. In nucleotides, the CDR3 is TGTGCCAGCAGAGCAGGGACAGCTGGGGCCAACGTCCTGACTTTC.

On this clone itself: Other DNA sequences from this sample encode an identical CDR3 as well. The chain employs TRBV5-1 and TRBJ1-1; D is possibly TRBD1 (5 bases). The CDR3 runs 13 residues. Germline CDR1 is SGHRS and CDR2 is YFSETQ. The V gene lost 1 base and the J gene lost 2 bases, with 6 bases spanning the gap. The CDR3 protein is CASSLTGNTEAFF. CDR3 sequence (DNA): TGCGCCAGCAGCTTGACAGGTAACACTGAAGCTTTCTTT.

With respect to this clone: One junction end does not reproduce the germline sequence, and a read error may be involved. The CDR3 DNA reads as TGTGCCAGCAGCTTAAGCCGGGATACTGCAGTGAACTTC. This translates into CASSLSRDTAVNF. The chain employs TRBV7-9 and TRBJ2-7; a weak D match, TRBD2 (5 bases). This CDR3 has 13 residues. The germline gives CDR1 SEHNR, CDR2 FQNEAQ (reference sequence).

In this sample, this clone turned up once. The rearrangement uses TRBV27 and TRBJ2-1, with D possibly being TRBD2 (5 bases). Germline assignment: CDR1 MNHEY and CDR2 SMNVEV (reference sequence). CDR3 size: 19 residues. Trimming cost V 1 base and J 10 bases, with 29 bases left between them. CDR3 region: CASSLLGVQSRLPSWEQFF. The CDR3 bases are TGTGCCAGCAGTTTATTGGGAGTCCAGTCCAGACTCCCCTCATGGGAGCAGTTCTTC.

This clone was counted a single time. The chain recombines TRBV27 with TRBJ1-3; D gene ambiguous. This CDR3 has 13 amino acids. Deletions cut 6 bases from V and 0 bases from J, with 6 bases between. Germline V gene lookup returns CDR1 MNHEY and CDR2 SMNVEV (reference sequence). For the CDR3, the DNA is TGTGCCAGCAGGCAGGACTCTGGAAACACCATATATTTT. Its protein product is CASRQDSGNTIYF.

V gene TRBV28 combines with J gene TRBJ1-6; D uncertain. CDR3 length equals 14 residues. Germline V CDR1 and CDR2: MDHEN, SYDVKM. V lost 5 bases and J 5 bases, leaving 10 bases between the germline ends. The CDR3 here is CASSSGGNNSPLHF. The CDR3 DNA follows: TGTGCCAGCAGTAGTGGAGGGAATAATTCACCCCTCCACTTT.

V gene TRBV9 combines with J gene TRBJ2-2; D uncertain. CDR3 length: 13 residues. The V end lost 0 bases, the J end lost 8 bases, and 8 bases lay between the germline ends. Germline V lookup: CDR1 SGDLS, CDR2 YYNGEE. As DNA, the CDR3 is TGTGCCAGCAGCGTAGCTGAGAAAGGGGAGCTGTTTTTT. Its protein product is CASSVAEKGELFF.

The CDR3 reads CASRTSGAYEQYF. The CDR3 bases are TGTGCCAGCAGGACTAGCGGTGCCTACGAGCAGTACTTC. The V and J genes are TRBV28 and TRBJ2-7; 9 bases align to TRBD2. Germline values: CDR1 MDHEN, CDR2 SYDVKM. The CDR3 consists of 13 residues. J gave up 2 bases and V 6 bases, and 2 bases lay outside the gene matches. Combining the CDR3 with reference TRBV28 and TRBJ2-7 gives the whole variable domain DVKVTQSSRYLVKRTGEKVFLECVQDMDHENMFWYRQDPGLGLRLIYFSYDVKMKEKGDIPEGYSVSREKKERFSLILESASTNQTSMYLCASRTSGAYEQYFGPGTRLTVT.

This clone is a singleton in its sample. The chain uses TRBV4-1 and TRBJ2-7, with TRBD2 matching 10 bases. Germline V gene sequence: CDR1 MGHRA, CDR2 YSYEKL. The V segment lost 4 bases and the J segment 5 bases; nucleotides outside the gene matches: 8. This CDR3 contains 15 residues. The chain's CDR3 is CASSRLPSGGDEQYF. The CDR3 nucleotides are TGCGCCAGCAGCCGCCTCCCCAGCGGGGGGGACGAGCAGTACTTC.

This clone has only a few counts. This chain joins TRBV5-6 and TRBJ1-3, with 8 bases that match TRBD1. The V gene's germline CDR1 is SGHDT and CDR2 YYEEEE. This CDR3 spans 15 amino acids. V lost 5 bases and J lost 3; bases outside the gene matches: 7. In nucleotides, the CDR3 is TGTGCCAGCAGACTCCAGGGGGCTCGTGGAAACACCATATATTTT. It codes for CASRLQGARGNTIYF.

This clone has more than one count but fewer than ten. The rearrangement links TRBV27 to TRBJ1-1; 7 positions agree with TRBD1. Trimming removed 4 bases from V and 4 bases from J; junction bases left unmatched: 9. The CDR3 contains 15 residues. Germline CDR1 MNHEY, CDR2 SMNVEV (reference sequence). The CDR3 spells CASSSPVGGLTEAFF. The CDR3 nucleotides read TGTGCCAGCAGTTCACCCGTAGGGGGCCTCACTGAAGCTTTCTTT.

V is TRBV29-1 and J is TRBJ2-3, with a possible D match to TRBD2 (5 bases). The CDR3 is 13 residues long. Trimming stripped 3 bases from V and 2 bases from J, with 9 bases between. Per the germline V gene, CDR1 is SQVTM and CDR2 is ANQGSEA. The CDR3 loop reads CSVDGVPTDTQYF. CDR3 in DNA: TGCAGCGTTGACGGGGTGCCCACAGATACGCAGTATTTT.

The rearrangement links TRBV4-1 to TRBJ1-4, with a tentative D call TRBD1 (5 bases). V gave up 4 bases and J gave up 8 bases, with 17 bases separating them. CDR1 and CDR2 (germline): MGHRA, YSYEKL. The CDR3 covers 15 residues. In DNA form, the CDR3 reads TGCGCCAGCAGCCTTGGGGGGGGACGGCTCGAAAAACTGTTTTTT. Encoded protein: CASSLGGGRLEKLFF.

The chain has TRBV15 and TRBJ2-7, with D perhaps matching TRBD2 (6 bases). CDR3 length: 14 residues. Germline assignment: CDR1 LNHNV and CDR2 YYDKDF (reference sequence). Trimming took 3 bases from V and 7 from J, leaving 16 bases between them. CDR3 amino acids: CATSSKGLRREQYF. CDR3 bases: TGTGCCACCAGCAGCAAGGGACTCCGCCGGGAGCAGTACTTC.